The next 5 T cell receptor beta chains were all read from a single sample in a study of T cells in Graves' hyperthyroidism and ophthalmopathy. The investigators amplified TCR beta CDR3 regions from RNA transcripts. A set of HTBI primers served as the primers for a first-round RT-PCR of the TCR CDR3. TCRdb reprocessed the multiplex PCR reads with MiXCR, giving one entry per CDR3 protein. The sample lists under 650,000 distinct CDR3 sequences, 15% to 20% seen once, with around 4% in the top ten. The material sequenced was blood. These TCRs come from a woman in her twenties or thirties with Graves' hyperthyroidism.

This clonotype has only a few counts. The J gene is TRBJ2-1, the V gene TRBV7-8, with a tentative D call TRBD1 (6 bases). Germline V CDR1 and CDR2: SGHVS, FQNEAQ. The CDR3 is 16 amino acids. V dropped 0 bases and J dropped 7 bases, with 16 bases sitting between them. The CDR3 DNA reads as TGTGCCAGCAGCTTAGCCCAGGGACAAAGCCGGAATGAGCAGTTCTTC. Translated: CASSLAQGQSRNEQFF. Variable domain in full (rest from reference TRBV7-8 and TRBJ2-1): GAGVSQSPRYKVAKRGQDVALRCDPISGHVSLFWYQQALGQGPEFLTYFQNEAQLDKSGLPSDRFFAERPEGSVSTLKIQRTQQEDSAVYLCASSLAQGQSRNEQFFGPGTRLTVL.

In this sample, this clonotype turned up many times. The genes are TRBV3-1 and TRBJ2-7; D ambiguous. Trimming took off 1 base at V and 1 base at J, with 8 bases between the two ends. The germline V gene has CDR1 LGHDT and CDR2 YNNKEL (reference sequence). This CDR3 has 14 residues. The CDR3 region has the DNA TGTGCCAGCAGCCAAGCGGACGATTCCTACGAGCAGTACTTC. Translated: CASSQADDSYEQYF.

The gene calls are TRBV6-1 and TRBJ2-2; D may be TRBD1 (6 bases). CDR3 length: 13 amino acids. Germline CDR1 is MNHNS and CDR2 is SASEGT. With 7 bases removed from V and 3 bases from J, the gap between germline ends came to 9 bases. For the CDR3, the DNA is TGTGCCAGCAACAGGGAAGACACCGGGGAGCTGTTTTTT. Its protein is CASNREDTGELFF.

With respect to this clonotype: A much larger clone differs by one base, so this may be a read error. The chain combines TRBV29-1 with TRBJ2-5; TRBD2 might be the D (5 bases). The J call may be faulty, since TRBJ2-1 better matches the DNA end. This CDR3 has 14 amino acids. Germline lookup yields CDR1 SQVTM and CDR2 ANQGSEA. The CDR3 spells CSVEGGELRETQFF. CDR3 nucleotides: TGCAGCGTTGAAGGGGGAGAGCTGAGAGAGACCCAGTTCTTC.

This clonotype was seen more than once but under ten times. The chain combines TRBV6-2 or TRBV6-3 with TRBJ2-3, with D hard to call. Germline V gene lookup returns CDR1 MNHEY and CDR2 SVGEGT. This CDR3 comprises 16 residues. Trimming took off 7 bases at V and 5 bases at J, with 22 bases between the two ends. DNA of the CDR3: TGTGCCAGCAACACTCCGGGCGCCCTCCGAGGAGATACGCAGTATTTT. Translating it yields CASNTPGALRGDTQYF.